This TCR beta chain was recorded in a study of PD-L1 blockade in urothelial cancer. Study-wide background: Per blood sample, T cells had a median of 141,255.

Regarding time point: pretreatment peripheral blood. Urothelial carcinoma, locally advanced or metastatic, affected the patients. Sample contribution per patient ranged from 1 to 8, covering pretreatment and on-treatment. Generated by immunoSEQ multiplex PCR, the TCRdb table keeps only in-frame clones and is missing some. The table shows roughly 51,000 clones, with about four fifths occurring only once. This CDR3 is built from 14 residues. V was clipped by 1 base and J by 1 base, with 8 bases between them. CDR1 and CDR2 (germline): SGDLS, YYNGEE. The chain couples TRBV9 to TRBJ1-1; D unclear. The TCR originated in a man in his 70s with urothelial cancer. Sequencing used PBMCs, obtained around atezolizumab (anti-PD-L1) treatment. In nucleotides, the CDR3 is TGTGCCAGCAGCGTAACGGGATCGAACACTGAAGCTTTCTTT. This codes for CASSVTGSNTEAFF.